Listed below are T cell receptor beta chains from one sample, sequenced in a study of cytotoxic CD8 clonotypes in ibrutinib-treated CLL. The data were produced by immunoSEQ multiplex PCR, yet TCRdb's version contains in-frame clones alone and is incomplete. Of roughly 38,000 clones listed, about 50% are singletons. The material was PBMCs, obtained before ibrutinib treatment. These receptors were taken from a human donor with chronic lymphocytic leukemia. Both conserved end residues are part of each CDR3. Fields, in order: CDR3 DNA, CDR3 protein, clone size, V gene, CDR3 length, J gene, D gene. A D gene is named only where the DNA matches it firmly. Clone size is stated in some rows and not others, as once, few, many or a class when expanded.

cdr3_nt: TGTGCCAGCAGTGAAGGACAGGGGGCCACAGATACGCAGTATTTT
cdr3_aa: CASSEGQGATDTQYF
clone_size: medium-sized
v_call: TRBV6-1
cdr3_length: 15
j_call: TRBJ2-3
d_call: TRBD1

cdr3_nt: TGTGCCAGTAGTACCCTATCAAGAAACACCATATATTTT
cdr3_aa: CASSTLSRNTIYF
clone_size: few
v_call: TRBV19
cdr3_length: 13
j_call: TRBJ1-3
d_call: .

cdr3_nt: TGTGCCAGCAGCCCAATCGAGGGGGCTGTTGGCTACACCTTC
cdr3_aa: CASSPIEGAVGYTF
clone_size: .
v_call: TRBV9
cdr3_length: 14
j_call: TRBJ1-2
d_call: TRBD1

cdr3_nt: TGTGCCATCAAGGGGACTAGCGGGGGGGCAGATACGCAGTATTTT
cdr3_aa: CAIKGTSGGADTQYF
clone_size: .
v_call: TRBV10-3
cdr3_length: 15
j_call: TRBJ2-3
d_call: TRBD2

cdr3_nt: TGTGCCAGCAGCCCGGGACTAGCGGGCGGTAGGAAGTACTTC
cdr3_aa: CASSPGLAGGRKYF
clone_size: .
v_call: TRBV7-9
cdr3_length: 14
j_call: TRBJ2-7
d_call: TRBD2

cdr3_nt: TGTGCCAGCAGTTTATCGAGGATGGTCAAGGGAAACACCATATATTTT
cdr3_aa: CASSLSRMVKGNTIYF
clone_size: .
v_call: TRBV28
cdr3_length: 16
j_call: TRBJ1-3
d_call: .

cdr3_nt: TGTGCCAGCAGCGTAGGAGATAACTATGGCTACACCTTC
cdr3_aa: CASSVGDNYGYTF
clone_size: .
v_call: TRBV9
cdr3_length: 13
j_call: TRBJ1-2
d_call: .

cdr3_nt: TGCGCCAGCAGCTTGGCCCCCCCGAGGGAGAGTGAAAAACTGTTTTTT
cdr3_aa: CASSLAPPRESEKLFF
clone_size: .
v_call: TRBV5-1
cdr3_length: 16
j_call: TRBJ1-4
d_call: .

cdr3_nt: TGTGCCAGCAGCGTAGAGGGCAGGGTTGGCGGGGAGCTGTTTTTT
cdr3_aa: CASSVEGRVGGELFF
clone_size: few
v_call: TRBV9
cdr3_length: 15
j_call: TRBJ2-2
d_call: .

cdr3_nt: TGTGCCAGCAGCAGGGCCGGGACAGGGGTCGAGGAGACCCAGTACTTC
cdr3_aa: CASSRAGTGVEETQYF
clone_size: .
v_call: TRBV5-6
cdr3_length: 16
j_call: TRBJ2-5
d_call: TRBD1

cdr3_nt: TGTGCCAGCAGCCCGCTCCCCCAGGGGTACCAAGAGACCCAGTACTTC
cdr3_aa: CASSPLPQGYQETQYF
clone_size: .
v_call: TRBV27
cdr3_length: 16
j_call: TRBJ2-5
d_call: .

cdr3_nt: TGTGCCAGCAGCTTTAGGAGAGATACTGAAGCTTTCTTT
cdr3_aa: CASSFRRDTEAFF
clone_size: few
v_call: TRBV11-2
cdr3_length: 13
j_call: TRBJ1-1
d_call: .

cdr3_nt: TGTGCCAGCAGCCAAGACTCCCCAACTAGCTCCTACAATGAGCAGTTCTTC
cdr3_aa: CASSQDSPTSSYNEQFF
clone_size: .
v_call: TRBV4-2
cdr3_length: 17
j_call: TRBJ2-1
d_call: .